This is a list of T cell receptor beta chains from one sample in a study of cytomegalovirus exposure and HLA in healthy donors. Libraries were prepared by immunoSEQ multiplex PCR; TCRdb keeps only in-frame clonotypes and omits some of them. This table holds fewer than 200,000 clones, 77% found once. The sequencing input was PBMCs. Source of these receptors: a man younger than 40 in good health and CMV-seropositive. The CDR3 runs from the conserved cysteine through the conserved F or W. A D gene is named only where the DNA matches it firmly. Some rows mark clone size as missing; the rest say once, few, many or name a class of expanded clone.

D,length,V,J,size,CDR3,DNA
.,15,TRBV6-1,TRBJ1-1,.,CASLVGGAGNTEAFF,TGTGCCAGCCTCGTCGGGGGGGCGGGGAACACTGAAGCTTTCTTT
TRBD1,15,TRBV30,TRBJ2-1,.,CAWSPGTGGDNEQFF,TGTGCCTGGAGTCCAGGCACAGGGGGTGACAATGAGCAGTTCTTC
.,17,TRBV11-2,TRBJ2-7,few,CASSLDLTGSSSYEQYF,TGTGCCAGCAGCTTAGATTTAACGGGGTCTAGCTCCTACGAGCAGTACTTC
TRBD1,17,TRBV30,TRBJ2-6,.,CAWRRGTTGRGANVLTF,TGTGCCTGGAGGAGGGGGACGACAGGGAGAGGGGCCAACGTCCTGACTTTC
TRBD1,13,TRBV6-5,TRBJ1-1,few,CASRADRDRGAFF,TGTGCCAGCAGGGCAGACAGGGACCGGGGCGCTTTCTTT
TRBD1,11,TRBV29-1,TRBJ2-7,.,CSAGQGYEQYF,TGCAGCGCCGGACAGGGCTACGAGCAGTACTTC
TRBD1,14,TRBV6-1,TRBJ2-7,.,CARTQGAPPYEQYF,TGTGCCAGGACCCAGGGGGCGCCCCCCTACGAGCAGTACTTC
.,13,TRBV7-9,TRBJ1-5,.,CASSLLDSQPQHF,TGTGCCAGCAGCCTTCTCGACAGTCAGCCCCAGCATTTT
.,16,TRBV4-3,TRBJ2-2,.,CASSQDLGGPTGELFF,TGCGCCAGCAGCCAAGATCTGGGGGGGCCCACCGGGGAGCTGTTTTTT
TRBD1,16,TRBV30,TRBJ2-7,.,CAWSGSPGQGAREQYF,TGTGCCTGGAGTGGGTCCCCGGGACAGGGGGCGAGGGAGCAGTACTTC
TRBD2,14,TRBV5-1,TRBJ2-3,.,CASSPGLATDTQYF,TGCGCCAGCAGCCCGGGACTAGCAACAGATACGCAGTATTTT
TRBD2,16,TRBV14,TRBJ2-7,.,CASSQVSGRGGYEQYF,TGTGCCAGCAGCCAAGTATCTGGGAGGGGAGGCTACGAGCAGTACTTC
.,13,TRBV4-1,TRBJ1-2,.,CASSQDAGHGYTF,TGCGCCAGCAGCCAAGATGCGGGGCATGGCTACACCTTC
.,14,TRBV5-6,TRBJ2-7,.,CASSFGLESYEQYF,TGTGCCAGCAGCTTTGGACTGGAGTCCTACGAGCAGTACTTC
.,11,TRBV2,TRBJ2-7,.,CASSAVREQYF,TGTGCCAGCAGTGCGGTGAGGGAGCAGTACTTC
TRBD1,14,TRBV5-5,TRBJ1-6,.,CASSPGQGNSPLHF,TGTGCCAGCAGTCCGGGACAGGGCAATTCACCCCTCCACTTT
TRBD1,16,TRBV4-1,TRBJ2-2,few,CASRAPGQGRTGELFF,TGCGCCAGCAGGGCTCCGGGACAGGGTAGGACCGGGGAGCTGTTTTTT
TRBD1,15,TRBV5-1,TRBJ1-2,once,CASSLRAGGQYGYTF,TGCGCCAGCAGCTTGAGGGCAGGGGGCCAGTATGGCTACACCTTC
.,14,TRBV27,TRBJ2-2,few,CASSFIRAAGELFF,TGTGCCAGCAGTTTCATAAGAGCCGCCGGGGAGCTGTTTTTT
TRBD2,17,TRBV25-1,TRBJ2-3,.,CASSPRTSGGPTDTQYF,TGTGCCAGCAGTCCCCGGACTAGCGGGGGCCCCACAGATACGCAGTATTTT
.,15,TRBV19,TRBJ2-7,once,CASSIEAGSSYEQYF,TGTGCCAGTAGTATAGAGGCTGGGAGCTCCTACGAGCAGTACTTC
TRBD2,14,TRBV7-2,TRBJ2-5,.,CASSPWTSLETQYF,TGTGCCAGCAGCCCATGGACTAGCCTGGAGACCCAGTACTTC
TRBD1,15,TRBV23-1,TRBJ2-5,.,CASRPDRDLRETQYF,TGCGCCAGCAGACCCGACAGGGATCTCCGGGAGACCCAGTACTTC
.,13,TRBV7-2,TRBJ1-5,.,CASSGQFNQPQHF,TGTGCCAGCAGCGGACAGTTCAATCAGCCCCAGCATTTT
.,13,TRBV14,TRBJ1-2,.,CASSPSRSGGYTF,TGTGCCAGCAGCCCTTCGCGGAGTGGTGGCTACACCTTC
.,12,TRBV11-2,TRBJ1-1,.,CASSLAEPEAFF,TGTGCCAGCAGCTTAGCGGAGCCTGAAGCTTTCTTT
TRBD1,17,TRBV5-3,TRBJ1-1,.,CARSGTTGGDGNTEAFF,TGTGCCAGAAGCGGAACGACAGGGGGCGACGGAAACACTGAAGCTTTCTTT
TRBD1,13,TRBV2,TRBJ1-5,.,CASRTGERQPQHF,TGTGCCAGCAGGACAGGGGAGAGACAGCCCCAGCATTTT
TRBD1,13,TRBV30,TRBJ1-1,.,CACTRGSFTEAFF,TGTGCCTGCACCAGGGGGTCCTTCACTGAAGCTTTCTTT